This TCR beta chain was found in a study of T cell responses to AZD1222 COVID-19 vaccine. On this clone: Its antigen is unknown.

Libraries were prepared by immunoSEQ multiplex PCR; TCRdb keeps only in-frame clonotypes and omits some of them. The sample lists about 170,000 clones; roughly 92% were seen once. CDR3 length equals 18 residues. The ends lost 5 bases at V and 3 bases at J; junction bases unmatched: 8. The germline V gene encodes CDR1 SGHAT and CDR2 FQNNGV. General study results and limits: The CD4 TCRs associated with vaccination extended across spike and predominated at 160-218 and 743-854. Most donors were white British and more were female, and clonal diversity was possibly underestimated. Unmutated regions of variants are reportedly targeted by nearly half of spike-specific TCRs.

V usage is TRBV11-2 and J usage is TRBJ2-1, with TRBD2 matching over 15 bases. The sequencing here drew on peripheral blood, taken on day 0 of AZD1222 vaccination. The clonotype originates from an adult in good health. The CDR3 spells CASSKPGLAGGSYNEQFF. CDR3 nucleotide sequence: TGTGCCAGCAGCAAGCCGGGACTAGCGGGAGGAAGCTACAATGAGCAGTTCTTC.